This T cell receptor beta chain was profiled in a study of blood T cell repertoires in COVID-19. V dropped 5 bases and J dropped 6; count of bases not matched to a gene: 3. The CDR3 has 13 residues. In germline, CDR1 is MDHEN, CDR2 SYDVKM. The method was immunoSEQ multiplex PCR; TCRdb's version includes in-frame clones alone and lacks a portion of them. Of just under 150,000 clones in the sample, 87% were seen once. The V gene is TRBV28, the J gene TRBJ1-2; 10 bases map to TRBD1. Input material: peripheral blood. The sequence derives from a woman aged 50 to 60 with active or convalescent COVID-19. CDR3 sequence (DNA): TGTGCCAGCAGTATCGGACAGGGGGATGGCTACACCTTC. It yields the protein CASSIGQGDGYTF.